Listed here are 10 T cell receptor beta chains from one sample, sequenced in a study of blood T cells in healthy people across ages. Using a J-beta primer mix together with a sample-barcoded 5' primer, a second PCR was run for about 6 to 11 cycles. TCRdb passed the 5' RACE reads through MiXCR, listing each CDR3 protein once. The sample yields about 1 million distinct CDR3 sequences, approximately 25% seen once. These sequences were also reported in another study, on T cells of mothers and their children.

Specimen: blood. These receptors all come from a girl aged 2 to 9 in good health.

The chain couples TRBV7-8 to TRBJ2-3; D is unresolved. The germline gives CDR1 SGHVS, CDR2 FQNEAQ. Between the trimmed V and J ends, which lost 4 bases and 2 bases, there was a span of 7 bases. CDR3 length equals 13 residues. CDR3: CASSSVVTDTQYF. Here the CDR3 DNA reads TGTGCCAGCAGCTCGGTAGTCACAGATACGCAGTATTTT. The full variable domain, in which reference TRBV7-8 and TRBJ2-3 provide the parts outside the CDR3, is GAGVSQSPRYKVAKRGQDVALRCDPISGHVSLFWYQQALGQGPEFLTYFQNEAQLDKSGLPSDRFFAERPEGSVSTLKIQRTQQEDSAVYLCASSSVVTDTQYFGPGTRLTVL.

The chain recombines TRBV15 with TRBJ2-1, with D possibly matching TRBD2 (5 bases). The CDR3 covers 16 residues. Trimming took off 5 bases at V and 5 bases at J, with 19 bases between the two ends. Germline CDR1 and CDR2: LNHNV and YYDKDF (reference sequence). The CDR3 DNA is TGTGCCACCAGCGGCGTGAGCCAACCGAGGGACAATGAGCAGTTCTTC. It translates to CATSGVSQPRDNEQFF. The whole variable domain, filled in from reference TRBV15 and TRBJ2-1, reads DAMVIQNPRYQVTQFGKPVTLSCSQTLNHNVMYWYQQKSSQAPKLLFHYYDKDFNNEADTPDNFQSRRPNTSFCFLDIRSPGLGDTAMYLCATSGVSQPRDNEQFFGPGTRLTVL.

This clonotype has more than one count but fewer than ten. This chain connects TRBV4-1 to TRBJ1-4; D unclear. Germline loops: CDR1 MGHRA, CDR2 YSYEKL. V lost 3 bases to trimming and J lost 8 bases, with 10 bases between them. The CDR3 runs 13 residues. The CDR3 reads CASSHFPGEKLFF. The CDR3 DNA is TGCGCCAGCAGCCATTTCCCGGGGGAAAAACTGTTTTTT.

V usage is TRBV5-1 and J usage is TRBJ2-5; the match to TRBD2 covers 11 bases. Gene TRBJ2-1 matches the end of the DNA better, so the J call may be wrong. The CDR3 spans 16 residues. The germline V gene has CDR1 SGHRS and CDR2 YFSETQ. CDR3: CASSFTSGSLYNEQFF. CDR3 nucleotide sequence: TGCGCCAGCAGCTTCACTAGCGGGAGCCTATACAATGAGCAGTTCTTC.

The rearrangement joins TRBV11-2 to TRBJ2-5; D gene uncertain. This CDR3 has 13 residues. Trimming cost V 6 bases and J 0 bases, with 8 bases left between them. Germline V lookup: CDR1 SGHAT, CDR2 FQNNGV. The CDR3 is CASRLIYQETQYF. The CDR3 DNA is TGTGCCAGCAGACTAATTTACCAAGAGACCCAGTACTTC.

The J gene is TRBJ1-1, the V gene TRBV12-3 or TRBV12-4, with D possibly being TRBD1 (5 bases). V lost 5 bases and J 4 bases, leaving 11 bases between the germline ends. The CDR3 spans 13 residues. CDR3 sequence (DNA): TGTGCCAGCAGTAAGCCCGGGACCACTGAAGCTTTCTTT. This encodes CASSKPGTTEAFF.

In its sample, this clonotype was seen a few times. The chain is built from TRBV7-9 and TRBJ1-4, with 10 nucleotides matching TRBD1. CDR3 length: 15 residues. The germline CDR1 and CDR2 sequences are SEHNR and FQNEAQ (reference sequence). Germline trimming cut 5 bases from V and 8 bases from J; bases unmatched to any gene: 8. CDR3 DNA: TGTGCCAGCAGCAATGACAGGGGGCTTGGAGAAAAACTGTTTTTT. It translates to CASSNDRGLGEKLFF.

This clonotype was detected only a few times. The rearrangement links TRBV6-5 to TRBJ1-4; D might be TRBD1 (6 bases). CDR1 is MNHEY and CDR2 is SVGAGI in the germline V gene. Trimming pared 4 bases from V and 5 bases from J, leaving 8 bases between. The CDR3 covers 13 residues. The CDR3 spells CASSSGENEKLFF. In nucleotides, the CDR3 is TGTGCCAGCAGTTCAGGGGAGAATGAAAAACTGTTTTTT.

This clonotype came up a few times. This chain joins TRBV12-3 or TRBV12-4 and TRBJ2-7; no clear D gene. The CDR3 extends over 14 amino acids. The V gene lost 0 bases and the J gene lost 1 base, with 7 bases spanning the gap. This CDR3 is CASSLASTSYEQYV. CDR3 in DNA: TGTGCCAGCAGTTTAGCGTCGACATCCTACGAGCAGTACGTC.

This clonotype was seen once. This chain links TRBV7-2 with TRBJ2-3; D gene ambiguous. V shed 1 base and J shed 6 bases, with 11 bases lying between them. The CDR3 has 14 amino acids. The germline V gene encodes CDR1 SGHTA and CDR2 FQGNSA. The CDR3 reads CASSLVAGRDTQYF. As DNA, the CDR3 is TGTGCCAGCAGCTTAGTGGCCGGGCGGGATACGCAGTATTTT.